These 23 T cell receptor beta chains share one sample of origin, sequenced in a study of Ad26.COV2.S vaccination and SARS-CoV-2 variants. Treatment described: some 20 received Ad26.COV2.S at low or high dose, single or two shots; a few received placebo; per-sample allocation not given. All samples were drawn on day 63, counting from the first vaccine or placebo injection. Generated by immunoSEQ multiplex PCR, the TCRdb table keeps only in-frame clones and is missing some. The sample has 380,000 or so clones, around 82% seen once. The source was peripheral blood, collected in a trial of Ad26.COV2.S vaccine versus placebo. These receptors came from a person aged 18-60 years who received the Ad26.COV2.S COVID-19 vaccine or a placebo.

The CDR3 region is CASSRTGWNQPQHF. CDR3 DNA sequence: TGTGCCAGCAGCCGGACAGGGTGGAATCAGCCCCAGCATTTT. V usage is TRBV7-9 and J usage is TRBJ1-5; 8 nucleotides match TRBD1. There are 14 residues in the CDR3. The germline V gene has CDR1 SEHNR and CDR2 FQNEAQ (reference sequence). The ends lost 5 bases at V and 4 bases at J; junction bases unmatched: 4.

This clone appeared once. The CDR3 protein is CASSYRGGAGRNEQFF. The CDR3 nucleotides read TGCGCCAGCAGCTACAGAGGGGGCGCCGGTCGGAATGAGCAGTTCTTC. The chain carries TRBV5-1 and TRBJ2-1; TRBD1 matches at 7 bases. This CDR3 contains 16 residues. The V gene end was trimmed by 3 bases and the J gene end by 7 bases; junction bases not matched to a gene: 13. In germline, CDR1 is SGHRS, CDR2 YFSETQ.

The CDR3 nucleotides are TGTGCCAGTAAGAGTACAGGGACCACCCAAGAGACCCAGTACTTC. Protein sequence: CASKSTGTTQETQYF. The chain combines TRBV19 with TRBJ2-5; a weak D match, TRBD1 (6 bases). V lost 7 bases, J lost 1 base, and 16 bases lay in between. Germline V gene lookup returns CDR1 LNHDA and CDR2 SQIVND (reference sequence). CDR3 length: 15 residues.

This clone occurred a few times. The V call is TRBV30, the J call TRBJ1-1; D is ambiguous. CDR1 is GTSNPN, CDR2 SVGIG, per germline (reference sequence). Trimming stripped 4 bases from V and 6 bases from J, with 18 bases between. This CDR3 region has 14 residues. The CDR3: CAWITRLTNAEAFF. The CDR3 region has the DNA TGTGCCTGGATAACCAGACTTACAAACGCTGAAGCTTTCTTT.

The V call is TRBV19, the J call TRBJ1-6, with D unclear. The CDR3 sequence is 13 residues long. V was shortened by 5 bases and J by 7 bases, with 9 bases between the two germline ends. Per germline, CDR1 LNHDA and CDR2 SQIVND (reference sequence). CDR3 protein: CASSHVGNSPLHF. The CDR3 DNA is TGTGCCAGTAGTCATGTGGGCAATTCACCCCTCCACTTT.

V gene TRBV18 combines with J gene TRBJ1-1; D gene uncertain. V shed 2 bases and J shed 3 bases, with 13 bases lying between them. The CDR3 consists of 15 residues. Germline-derived CDR1 and CDR2 are KGHSH and LQKENI. In DNA form, the CDR3 reads TGTGCCAGCTCACCAAGGATTGAGGGATACACTGAAGCTTTCTTT. Translating it yields CASSPRIEGYTEAFF. Using reference TRBV18 and TRBJ1-1 for the parts outside the CDR3, the full variable domain is NAGVMQNPRHLVRRRGQEARLRCSPMKGHSHVYWYRQLPEEGLKFMVYLQKENIIDESGMPKERFSAEFPKEGPSILRIQQVVRGDSAAYFCASSPRIEGYTEAFFGQGTRLTVV.

A single count supports this clone. This chain connects TRBV7-7 to TRBJ1-4; 7 positions agree with TRBD1. Germline assignment: CDR1 SSHAT and CDR2 FNYEAQ (reference sequence). This CDR3 is built from 15 residues. Trimming cost V 1 base and J 4 bases; bases outside gene matches: 3. For the CDR3, the DNA is TGTGCCAGCAGCTTAGGACAGGGTGGTAATGAAAAACTGTTTTTT. It yields the protein CASSLGQGGNEKLFF.

This rearrangement joins TRBV7-8 to TRBJ1-4; 7 nucleotides match TRBD1. CDR1 is SGHVS, CDR2 FQNEAQ, per germline. After removal of 3 bases from V and 10 bases from J, the junction contained 8 bases not matched to a gene. The CDR3 has 14 amino acids. DNA for the CDR3: TGTGCCAGCAGCTTGGTACAGGGGTCTCGAAAACTGTTTTTT. This encodes CASSLVQGSRKLFF.

This chain joins TRBV4-2 and TRBJ2-1; 7 bases match TRBD2. This CDR3 is built from 19 residues. The trim removed 0 bases at V and 6 bases at J, leaving 17 bases unmatched. CDR1 and CDR2 (germline): LGHNA, YNFKEQ. CDR3 amino acids: CASSQERPRLAGAVNEQFF. CDR3 coding DNA: TGTGCCAGCAGCCAAGAAAGGCCGCGGTTGGCGGGAGCGGTCAATGAGCAGTTCTTC.

This chain links TRBV10-2 with TRBJ1-5, with D unclear. The CDR3 has 13 amino acids. V was shortened by 7 bases and J by 2 bases, with 9 bases between the two germline ends. Germline-derived CDR1 and CDR2 are WSHSY and SAAADI. The CDR3 reads CASKNGRNQPQHF. The CDR3 DNA reads TGCGCCAGCAAGAACGGTCGCAATCAGCCCCAGCATTTT.

The chain recombines TRBV30 with TRBJ2-3; either TRBD1 or TRBD2 may supply D (5 bases each). V lost 3 bases and J lost 6, with 13 bases in between. The germline gives CDR1 GTSNPN, CDR2 SVGIG (reference sequence). CDR3 length: 13 residues. In DNA, the CDR3 is TGTGCCTGGAGCGTAGGGACCCTCGATACGCAGTATTTT. Residues: CAWSVGTLDTQYF.

V gene TRBV24-1 combines with J gene TRBJ2-2; 7 positions agree with TRBD1. V lost 12 bases and J lost 2; bases outside the gene matches: 8. The CDR3 consists of 14 residues. CDR1 and CDR2 (germline): KGHDR, SFDVKD. CDR3 in DNA: TGTGCCGTCAACCGGGACAGAAACACCGGGGAGCTGTTTTTT. Amino acid sequence: CAVNRDRNTGELFF.

The gene calls are TRBV20-1 and TRBJ2-5, with D tentatively TRBD1 (6 bases). Germline assignment: CDR1 DFQATT and CDR2 SNEGSKA (reference sequence). This CDR3 spans 12 amino acids. Trimming removed 3 bases at V and 4 bases at J, with 9 bases between. CDR3 DNA: TGCAGTGCTAGTTCAGGGGCAGAGACCCAGTACTTC. It is translated as CSASSGAETQYF.

The J gene is TRBJ2-5, the V gene TRBV29-1, with TRBD2 matching over 8 bases. This CDR3 has 15 residues. The J segment lost 0 bases and the V segment lost 3 bases, leaving 6 bases of the junction unmatched. Looked up from germline, CDR1 is SQVTM and CDR2 is ANQGSEA. CDR3 region: CSVEGASGHQETQYF. In nucleotides, the CDR3 is TGCAGCGTTGAGGGGGCTAGCGGGCACCAAGAGACCCAGTACTTC.

The J gene is TRBJ1-5, the V gene TRBV10-3, with D unclear. From germline, CDR1 is ENHRY and CDR2 SYGVKD. The CDR3 is 14 amino acids. Deletions cut 3 bases from V and 7 bases from J, with 13 bases between. For the CDR3, the DNA is TGTGCCATCAGTGATCAGCTACAGATCCAGCCCCAGCATTTT. Encoded protein: CAISDQLQIQPQHF.

V gene TRBV4-1 combines with J gene TRBJ1-4; D is unclear. V was pared by 4 bases and J by 7 bases, with 10 bases between. In germline, CDR1 is MGHRA, CDR2 YSYEKL. The length of the CDR3 is 13 residues. CDR3 in amino acids: CASSRVPGEKLFF. The CDR3 DNA follows: TGCGCCAGCAGCCGAGTCCCTGGTGAAAAACTGTTTTTT.

The chain has TRBV9 and TRBJ2-2; 7 nucleotides align to TRBD1. CDR3 length: 16 amino acids. The germline CDR1 and CDR2 sequences are SGDLS and YYNGEE. The ends lost 2 bases at V and 1 base at J; junction bases unmatched: 5. The CDR3 DNA reads as TGTGCCAGCAGCGTCCGGACAGGAAAGAACACCGGGGAGCTGTTTTTT. Translation: CASSVRTGKNTGELFF.

About this clone itself: Other DNA sequences of this sample code for an identical CDR3. The V gene is TRBV19, the J gene TRBJ2-5; unclear D gene. The CDR3 spans 14 residues. V lost 2 bases, J lost 1 base, and 8 bases lay in between. Germline assignment: CDR1 LNHDA and CDR2 SQIVND (reference sequence). The CDR3 here is CASSIKLLQETQYF. The CDR3 DNA sequence: TGTGCCAGTAGTATAAAGCTACTCCAAGAGACCCAGTACTTC.

V is TRBV13 and J is TRBJ2-7, with TRBD2 identical over 8 bases. This CDR3 has 12 residues. Trimming took 7 bases from V and 5 from J; bases not matched to a gene: 4. CDR1 and CDR2 from the germline V gene are PRHDT and FYEKMQ (reference sequence). For the CDR3, the DNA is TGTGCCAGCATGGCGGGGGGCAACGAGCAGTACTTC. Translating gives CASMAGGNEQYF.

This clone was found a few times. V and J are TRBV6-5 and TRBJ1-3; D unresolved. This CDR3 contains 13 residues. The V gene's germline CDR1 is MNHEY and CDR2 SVGAGI. Trimming shortened V by 4 bases and J by 3 bases, and 7 bases separated the two germline ends. The CDR3 is CASSSHSGNTIYF. In nucleotides, the CDR3 is TGTGCCAGCAGTTCCCACAGTGGAAACACCATATATTTT.

The chain couples TRBV4-3 to TRBJ1-2; D unclear. Germline lookup yields CDR1 LGHNA and CDR2 YSLEER. Between the trimmed V and J ends, which lost 7 bases and 3 bases, there was a span of 15 bases. The CDR3 sequence is 14 residues long. CDR3 amino acids: CASNSDPTHYGYTF. The CDR3 DNA reads as TGCGCCAGCAACTCGGACCCAACTCACTATGGCTACACCTTC.

This chain uses TRBV5-4 with TRBJ2-5; D perhaps matches TRBD2 (6 bases). CDR3 length: 16 amino acids. CDR1 SGHNT and CDR2 YYREEE come from the germline V gene (reference sequence). The germline V and J ends were trimmed by 2 bases and 7 bases, with 21 bases remaining between them. CDR3 region: CASSLPGPKRRATQYF. The CDR3 DNA reads as TGTGCCAGCAGCTTACCGGGGCCAAAGCGGAGGGCGACCCAGTACTTC.

This chain connects TRBV4-2 to TRBJ2-3, with D tentatively TRBD1 (6 bases). CDR1 is LGHNA, CDR2 YNFKEQ, per germline. This CDR3 is built from 14 residues. Trimming left V 3 bases short and J 6 bases short, with 13 bases between. The CDR3 spells CASSQGGGRDTQYF. The CDR3 DNA reads as TGTGCCAGCAGCCAGGGTGGGGGCAGGGATACGCAGTATTTT.